This T cell receptor (beta chain) was observed in a study of shared clonotypes between healthy human individuals. Study findings and constraints: Sequencing depth was a factor that was expected to affect clonotype sharing among donors. Specimens sampled were limited to blood, with tissue repertoires likely differing. Memory subsets generally showed smaller estimated richness than naive subsets did.

This CDR3 has 13 residues. Germline lookup yields CDR1 KGHSY and CDR2 FQNENV. With 4 bases clipped from V and 4 bases from J, the junction kept 4 bases outside the gene matches. Terminally differentiated effector memory CD45RA+ cells were left out of the naive CD8 fraction, which was CD45RO-negative and positively selected for CCR7. Some clones are missing from TCRdb's copy, which holds only in-frame ones; the method was immunoSEQ multiplex PCR. The table includes some 2.1 million clones, 90% to 95% detected once. Points on this clone: The antigen is not known.

This TCR derives from a man between 18 and 35 years old in good health. Some clones in this sample may be carry-over from other donors' samples. Material for sequencing was naive CD8+ T cells from PBMCs. The V call is TRBV16, the J call TRBJ2-7, with TRBD1 identical over 7 bases. The CDR3 is CASSPGGLYEQYF. For the CDR3, the DNA is TGTGCCAGCAGCCCAGGGGGATTATACGAGCAGTACTTC.